The TCR beta chain under discussion was sequenced for a study of T cell clones after liver transplantation. Profiled with immunoSEQ multiplex PCR; TCRdb holds only in-frame clones, not every one. The sample shows roughly 100,000 clones, about 86% of them seen only once. The CDR3 runs 17 residues. Trimming removed 0 bases at V and 5 bases at J, with 21 bases between. Per germline, CDR1 SGHRS and CDR2 YFSETQ. The specimen was CD4+ T cells from blood, collected 47 months after liver transplant. The chain has TRBV5-1 and TRBJ2-7; tentative D call: TRBD1 (6 bases). This TCR was sampled from a human patient who received a liver transplant. The graft donor may have given rise to some T cells. The CDR3 loop is CASSLGGPSTPTDEQYF. The CDR3 bases are TGCGCCAGCAGCTTGGGGGGGCCTTCAACCCCGACGGACGAGCAGTACTTC.